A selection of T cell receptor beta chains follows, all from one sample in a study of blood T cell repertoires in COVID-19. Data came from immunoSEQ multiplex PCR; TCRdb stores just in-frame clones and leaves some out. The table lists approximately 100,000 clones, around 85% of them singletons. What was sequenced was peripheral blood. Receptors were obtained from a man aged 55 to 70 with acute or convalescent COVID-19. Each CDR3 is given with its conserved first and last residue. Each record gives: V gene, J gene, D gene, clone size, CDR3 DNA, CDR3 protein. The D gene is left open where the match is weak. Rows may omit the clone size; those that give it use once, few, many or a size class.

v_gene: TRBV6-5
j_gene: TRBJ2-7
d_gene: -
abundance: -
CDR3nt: TGTGCCAGCAGTTACGGCGCATACAGCTCCTACGAGCAGTACTTC
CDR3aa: CASSYGAYSSYEQYF

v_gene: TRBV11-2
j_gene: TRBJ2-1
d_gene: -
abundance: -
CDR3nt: TGTGCCAGCAGTCACGACAGACCAAGACACAATGAGCAGTTCTTC
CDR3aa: CASSHDRPRHNEQFF

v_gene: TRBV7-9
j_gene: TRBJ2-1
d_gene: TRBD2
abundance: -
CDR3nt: TGTGCCAGCAGCCCTCGGAGCGGGGGCTACAATGAGCAGTTCTTC
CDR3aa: CASSPRSGGYNEQFF

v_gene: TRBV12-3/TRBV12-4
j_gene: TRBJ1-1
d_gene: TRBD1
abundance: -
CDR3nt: TGTGCCAGCAGTCTCCCCGGGACAGGCTGTTGTTTT
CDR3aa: CASSLPGTGCCF

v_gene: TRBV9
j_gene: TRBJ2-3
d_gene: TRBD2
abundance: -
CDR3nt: TGTGCCAGCAGCGGTAGCGGGGGGAGTGGAGATACGCAGTATTTT
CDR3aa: CASSGSGGSGDTQYF

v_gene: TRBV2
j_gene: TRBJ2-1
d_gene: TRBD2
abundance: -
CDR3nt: TGTGCCAGCAGTGACGCGGGAGGGCCGTCTAATGAGCAGTTCTTC
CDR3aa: CASSDAGGPSNEQFF

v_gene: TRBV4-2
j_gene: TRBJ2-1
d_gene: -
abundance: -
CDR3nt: TGTGCCAGCAGCCAAGATAGTTATTTCGAGTTAGCGCGGAGCAATGAACAGTTCTTC
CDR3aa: CASSQDSYFELARSNEQFF

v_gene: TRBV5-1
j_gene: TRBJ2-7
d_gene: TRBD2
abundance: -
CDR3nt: TGCGCCAGCAGACTAGCGGGGATGGACGAGCAGTACTTC
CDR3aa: CASRLAGMDEQYF

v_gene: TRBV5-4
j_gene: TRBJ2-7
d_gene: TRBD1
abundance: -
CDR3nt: TGTGCCAGCAGCTCCCGGGACAGGGGCCACGAGCAGTACTTC
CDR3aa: CASSSRDRGHEQYF

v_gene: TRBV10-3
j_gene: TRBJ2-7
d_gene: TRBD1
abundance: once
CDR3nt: TGTGCCATCAGTGATAGGACAGGGGTACCCTACGAGCAGTACTTC
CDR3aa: CAISDRTGVPYEQYF

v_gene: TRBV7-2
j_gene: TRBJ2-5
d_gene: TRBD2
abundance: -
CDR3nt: TGTGCCAGCAGCTTAGGGGCGGGGGGCCGAGAGACCCAGTACTTC
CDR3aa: CASSLGAGGRETQYF

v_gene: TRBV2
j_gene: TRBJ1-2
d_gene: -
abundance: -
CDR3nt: TGTGCCAGCAGGAGGGTGGGATATGGCTACACCTTC
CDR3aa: CASRRVGYGYTF

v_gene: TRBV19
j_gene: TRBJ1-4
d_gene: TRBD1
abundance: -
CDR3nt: TGTGCCAGTAGTATCATCCGACAGGGAGATGAAAAACTGTTTTTT
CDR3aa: CASSIIRQGDEKLFF

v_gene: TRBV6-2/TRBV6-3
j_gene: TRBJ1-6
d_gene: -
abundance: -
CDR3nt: TGTGCCAGCAGTTACTCGGACAGAGATAATTCACCCCTCCACTTT
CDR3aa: CASSYSDRDNSPLHF

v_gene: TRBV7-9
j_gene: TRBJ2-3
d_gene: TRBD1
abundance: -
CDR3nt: TGTGCCAGCAGCTTTGAAAGGGGGCGCGATTGGTCAGATACGCAGTATTTT
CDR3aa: CASSFERGRDWSDTQYF

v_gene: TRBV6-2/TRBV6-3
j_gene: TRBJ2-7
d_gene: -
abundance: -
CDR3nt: TGTGCCAGCAGTTACAGGGGCCGGGAGCAGTACTTC
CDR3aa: CASSYRGREQYF

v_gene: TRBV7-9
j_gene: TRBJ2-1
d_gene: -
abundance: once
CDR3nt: TGTGCCAGCAGCCCGTCGGCGGGTCCCAATGAGCAGTTCTTC
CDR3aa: CASSPSAGPNEQFF

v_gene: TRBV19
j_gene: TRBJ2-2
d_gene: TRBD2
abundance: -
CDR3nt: TGTGCCAGTAGTATTGGGGGAGGCGGGAGGACGAACACCGGGGAGCTGTTTTTT
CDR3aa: CASSIGGGGRTNTGELFF

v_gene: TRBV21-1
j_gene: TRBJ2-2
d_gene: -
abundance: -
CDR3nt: TGTGCCAGCGTAACAGGGGTAGGACTGAACACCGGGGAGCTGTTTTTT
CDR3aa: CASVTGVGLNTGELFF

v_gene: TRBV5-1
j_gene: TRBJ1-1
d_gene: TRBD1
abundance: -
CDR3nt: TGCGCCAGCAGCCAACAGGGGGCCGCTGAAGCTTTCTTT
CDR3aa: CASSQQGAAEAFF

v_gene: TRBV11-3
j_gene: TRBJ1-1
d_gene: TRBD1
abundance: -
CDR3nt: TGTGCCAGCAGCCCGAGGACAGGGGACACTGAAGCTTTCTTT
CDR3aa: CASSPRTGDTEAFF

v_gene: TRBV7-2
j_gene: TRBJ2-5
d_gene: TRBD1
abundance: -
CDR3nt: TGTGCCAGCAGCGAACCGGACAGGGGGTTGAAGACCCAGTACTTC
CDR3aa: CASSEPDRGLKTQYF

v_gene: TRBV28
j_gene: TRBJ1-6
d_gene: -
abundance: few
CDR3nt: TGTGCCAGCAGTTTCGGGGACAACAGATATAATTCACCCCTCCACTTT
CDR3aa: CASSFGDNRYNSPLHF

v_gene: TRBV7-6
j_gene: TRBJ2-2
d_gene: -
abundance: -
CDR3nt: TGTGCCAGCAGCTTCGCCAGGGGGAACACCGGGGAGCTGTTTTTT
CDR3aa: CASSFARGNTGELFF

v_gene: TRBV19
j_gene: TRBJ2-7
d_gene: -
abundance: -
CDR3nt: TGTGCCAGTAGTCTCAGGGGAACAGGGTCCTACGAGCAGTACTTC
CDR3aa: CASSLRGTGSYEQYF

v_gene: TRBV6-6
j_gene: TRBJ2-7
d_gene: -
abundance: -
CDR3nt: TGTGCCAGCAGCCAGAGGATTTACGAGCAGTACTTC
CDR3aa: CASSQRIYEQYF

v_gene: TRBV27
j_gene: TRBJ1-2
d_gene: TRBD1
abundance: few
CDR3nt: TGTGCCAGCAGGGGGACAGGGAAAGGTTATGGCTACACCTTC
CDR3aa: CASRGTGKGYGYTF

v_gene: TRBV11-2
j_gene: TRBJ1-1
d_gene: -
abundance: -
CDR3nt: TGTGCCAGCAGCCGGGGGAACACTGAAGCTTTCTTT
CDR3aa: CASSRGNTEAFF

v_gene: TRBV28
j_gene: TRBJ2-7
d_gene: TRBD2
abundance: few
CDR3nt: TGTGCCAGCAGCCCCGCCAGCGGGAGTCGCGAGCAGTACTTC
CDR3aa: CASSPASGSREQYF

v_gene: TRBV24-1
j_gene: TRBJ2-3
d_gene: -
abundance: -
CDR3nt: TGTGCCACCAGTGATGAGAACAGGGCCCCAGATACGCAGTATTTT
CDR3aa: CATSDENRAPDTQYF

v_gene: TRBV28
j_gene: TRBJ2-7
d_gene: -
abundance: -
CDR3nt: TGTGCCAGCAGTCGGAGCGGTAGAAGCTCCTACGAGCAGTACTTC
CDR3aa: CASSRSGRSSYEQYF

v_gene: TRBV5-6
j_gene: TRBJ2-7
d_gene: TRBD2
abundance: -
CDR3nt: TGTGCCAGCAGTTCCGGGACTAGGAGCTACGAGCAGTACTTC
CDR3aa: CASSSGTRSYEQYF

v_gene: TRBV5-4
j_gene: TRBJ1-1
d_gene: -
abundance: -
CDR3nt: TGTGCCAGCAGCTTCTCCGGGATTGAAGCTTTCTTT
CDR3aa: CASSFSGIEAFF